Each of the 9 T cell receptor beta chains below was sequenced from the same sample in a study of cytomegalovirus exposure and HLA in healthy donors. The PCR made use of 60 Vbeta and 13 Jbeta primers. Only in-frame clones appear in the TCRdb table, and some are missing; sequencing was by immunoSEQ multiplex PCR. The sample comprises 100,000 or so clones, around 79% of which are singletons, and approximately 2.1% rests with the top ten. The material sequenced was PBMCs. Source of these receptors: a woman aged 40-49 years in good health and CMV-seronegative.

The gene calls are TRBV30 and TRBJ2-2; tentatively, D is TRBD1 (6 bases). The CDR3 length is 15 residues. V was pared by 2 bases and J by 5 bases, with 15 bases between. Germline V CDR1 and CDR2: GTSNPN, SVGIG (reference sequence). CDR3 amino acids: CAWSRLNRVTGELFF. The CDR3 DNA follows: TGTGCCTGGAGTCGTCTAAACAGGGTTACCGGGGAGCTGTTTTTT.

In its sample, this clone was seen once. J is TRBJ2-1 and V is TRBV18; D gene uncertain. The germline V and J ends were trimmed by 1 base and 3 bases, with 7 bases remaining between them. The CDR3 length is 14 residues. The germline V gene has CDR1 KGHSH and CDR2 LQKENI. CDR3 sequence reads: CASSPLADYNEQFF. The DNA of the CDR3 is TGTGCCAGCTCACCACTGGCAGACTACAATGAGCAGTTCTTC.

The chain combines TRBV7-6 with TRBJ1-5; 8 bases line up with TRBD1. The CDR3 spans 13 residues. The germline CDR1 and CDR2 sequences are SGHVS and FNYEAQ. Germline trimming cut 4 bases from V and 6 bases from J; bases unmatched to any gene: 2. CDR3: CASSSDRGQPQHF. The CDR3 DNA reads TGTGCCAGCAGCTCCGACAGGGGTCAGCCCCAGCATTTT. Full variable domain (missing parts from reference TRBV7-6 and TRBJ1-5): GAGVSQSPRYKVTKRGQDVALRCDPISGHVSLYWYRQALGQGPEFLTYFNYEAQQDKSGLPNDRFSAERPEGSISTLTIQRTEQRDSAMYRCASSSDRGQPQHFGDGTRLSIL.

The chain combines TRBV4-2 with TRBJ2-7; D is unclear. Germline-derived CDR1 and CDR2 are LGHNA and YNFKEQ. With 1 base removed from V and 6 bases from J, the gap between germline ends came to 7 bases. The CDR3 runs 12 residues. The CDR3 bases are TGTGCCAGCAGCCAAGCCCCCCTCGAGCAGTACTTC. This sequence encodes CASSQAPLEQYF.

This clone is a singleton in its sample. The V call is TRBV7-9, the J call TRBJ1-2; D is possibly TRBD1 (5 bases). This CDR3 has 14 amino acids. V lost 3 bases and J lost 7, with 15 bases in between. Germline CDR1 reads SEHNR; CDR2 reads FQNEAQ (reference sequence). The CDR3, as DNA: TGTGCCAGCAGCTTTGCCCCTGCGACAGTTGGCTACACCTTC. This sequence encodes CASSFAPATVGYTF.

V usage is TRBV19 and J usage is TRBJ2-5; TRBD2 matches at 13 bases. This CDR3 contains 16 residues. V lost 5 bases, J lost 5 bases, and 8 bases stayed unmatched. CDR1 is LNHDA, CDR2 SQIVND, per germline (reference sequence). Here the CDR3 reads CASSLGLAGVMETQYF. DNA of the CDR3: TGTGCCAGTAGTCTCGGACTAGCGGGAGTAATGGAGACCCAGTACTTC.

The V call is TRBV5-6, the J call TRBJ1-1; D possibly corresponds to TRBD1 (6 bases). Germline V lookup: CDR1 SGHDT, CDR2 YYEEEE. There are 13 residues in the CDR3. The germline V and J ends were trimmed by 4 bases and 11 bases, with 18 bases remaining between them. In DNA form, the CDR3 reads TGTGCCAGCAGCGCGACACGACAGGATGGCGCTTTCTTT. Its protein is CASSATRQDGAFF. The whole variable domain, filled in from reference TRBV5-6 and TRBJ1-1, reads DAGVTQSPTHLIKTRGQQVTLRCSPKSGHDTVSWYQQALGQGPQFIFQYYEEEERQRGNFPDRFSGHQFPNYSSELNVNALLLGDSALYLCASSATRQDGAFFGQGTRLTVV.

The J gene is TRBJ1-4, the V gene TRBV6-6, with TRBD1 as a possible D gene (5 bases). Per the germline V gene, CDR1 is MNHNY and CDR2 is SVGAGI (reference sequence). This CDR3 has 14 amino acids. V dropped 2 bases and J dropped 8 bases, with 12 bases sitting between them. CDR3 protein: CASSYRQGGEKLFF. For the CDR3, the DNA is TGTGCCAGCAGTTACAGGCAGGGTGGCGAAAAACTGTTTTTT.

The rearrangement links TRBV9 to TRBJ2-1, with TRBD2 identical over 10 bases. This CDR3 has 14 amino acids. Germline values: CDR1 SGDLS, CDR2 YYNGEE. After removal of 4 bases from V and 7 bases from J, the junction contained 5 bases not matched to a gene. CDR3 bases: TGTGCCAGCAGCCCCCGACTAGCGGGTAATGAGCAGTTCTTC. This sequence encodes CASSPRLAGNEQFF.